This TCR beta chain was observed in a study of T cells in Graves' hyperthyroidism and ophthalmopathy. CDR1 LGHNA and CDR2 YSLEER come from the germline V gene. V was cut by 1 base and J by 6 bases, with 12 bases left in between. The CDR3 totals 15 residues. Newly diagnosed hyperthyroidism patients aged 18 to 65 years had disease lasting under 2 months. Cells are PBMCs isolated from roughly 10 ml of fresh blood. This clonotype was recorded a few times. Its target is not known. RNA transcripts yielded amplified TCR beta CDR3 regions. The primer set for the first-round RT-PCR of the TCR CDR3 was HTBI. TCRdb reprocessed the multiplex PCR reads with MiXCR, giving one entry per CDR3 protein. This table holds around 720,000 distinct CDR3 sequences, 35% found once. General study results and limits: In the blood, most expanded thyroid clonotypes above 0.001 appeared as well.

The sequence was collected from a woman between 40 and 50 years old with Graves' hyperthyroidism. Sequences were obtained from blood. The chain recombines TRBV4-3 with TRBJ1-4; D is perhaps TRBD1 (5 bases). CDR3 nucleotides: TGCGCCAGCAGCCAAGGGGCAGGGCGATATGAAAAACTGTTTTTT. Translating gives CASSQGAGRYEKLFF.